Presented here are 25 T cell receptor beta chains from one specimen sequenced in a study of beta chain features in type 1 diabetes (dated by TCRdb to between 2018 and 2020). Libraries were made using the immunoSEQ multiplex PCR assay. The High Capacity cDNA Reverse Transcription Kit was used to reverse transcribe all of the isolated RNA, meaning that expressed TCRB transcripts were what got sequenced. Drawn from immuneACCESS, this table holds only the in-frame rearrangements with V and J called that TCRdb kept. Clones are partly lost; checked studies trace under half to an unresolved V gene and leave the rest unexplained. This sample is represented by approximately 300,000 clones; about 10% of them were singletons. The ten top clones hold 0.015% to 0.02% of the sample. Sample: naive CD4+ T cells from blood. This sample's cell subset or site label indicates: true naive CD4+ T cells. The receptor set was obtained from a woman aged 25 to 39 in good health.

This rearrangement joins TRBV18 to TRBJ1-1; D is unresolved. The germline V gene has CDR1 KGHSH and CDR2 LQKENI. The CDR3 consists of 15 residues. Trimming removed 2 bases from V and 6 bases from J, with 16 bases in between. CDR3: CASSPGLVNIAEAFF. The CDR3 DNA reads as TGTGCCAGCTCACCAGGACTGGTGAACATCGCTGAAGCTTTCTTT. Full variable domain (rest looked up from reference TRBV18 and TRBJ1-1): NAGVMQNPRHLVRRRGQEARLRCSPMKGHSHVYWYRQLPEEGLKFMVYLQKENIIDESGMPKERFSAEFPKEGPSILRIQQVVRGDSAAYFCASSPGLVNIAEAFFGQGTRLTVV.

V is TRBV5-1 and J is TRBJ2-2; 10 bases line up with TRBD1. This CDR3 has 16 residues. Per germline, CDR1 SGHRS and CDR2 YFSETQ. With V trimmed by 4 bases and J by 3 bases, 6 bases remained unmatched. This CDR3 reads CASSIRQGADTGELFF. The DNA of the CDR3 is TGCGCCAGCAGCATCAGACAGGGGGCGGACACCGGGGAGCTGTTTTTT.

The CDR3 sequence is CAWSAGLAGGLYDEQFF. CDR3 sequence (DNA): TGTGCCTGGAGTGCGGGTCTAGCGGGAGGACTATATGATGAGCAGTTCTTC. The chain employs TRBV30 and TRBJ2-1, with TRBD2 matching 11 bases. The CDR3 length is 17 residues. In germline, CDR1 is GTSNPN, CDR2 SVGIG (reference sequence). V dropped 1 base and J dropped 8; count of bases not matched to a gene: 13.

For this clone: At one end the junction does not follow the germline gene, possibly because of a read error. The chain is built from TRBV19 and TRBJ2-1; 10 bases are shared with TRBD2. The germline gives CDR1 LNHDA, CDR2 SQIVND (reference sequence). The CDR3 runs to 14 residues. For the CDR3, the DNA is TGTGCCAGTAGTAGCTTAGCGGGAGGACCTCGGAAGGTCTTC. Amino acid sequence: CASSSLAGGPRKVF. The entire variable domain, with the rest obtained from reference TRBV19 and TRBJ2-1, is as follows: DGGITQSPKYLFRKEGQNVTLSCEQNLNHDAMYWYRQDPGQGLRLIYYSQIVNDFQKGDIAEGYSVSREKKESFPLTVTSAQKNPTAFYLCASSSLAGGPRKVFGPGTRLTVL.

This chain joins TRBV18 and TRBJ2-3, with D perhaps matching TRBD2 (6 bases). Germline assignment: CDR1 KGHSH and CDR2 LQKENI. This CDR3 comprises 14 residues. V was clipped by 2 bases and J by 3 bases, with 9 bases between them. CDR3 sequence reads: CASSPERVTDTQYF. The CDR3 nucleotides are TGTGCCAGCTCACCAGAGCGGGTGACAGATACGCAGTATTTT.

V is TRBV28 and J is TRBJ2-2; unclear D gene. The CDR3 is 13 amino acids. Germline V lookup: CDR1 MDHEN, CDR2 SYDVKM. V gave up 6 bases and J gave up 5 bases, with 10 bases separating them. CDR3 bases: TGTGCCAGCAGATATGACATTACCGGGGAGCTGTTTTTT. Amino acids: CASRYDITGELFF.

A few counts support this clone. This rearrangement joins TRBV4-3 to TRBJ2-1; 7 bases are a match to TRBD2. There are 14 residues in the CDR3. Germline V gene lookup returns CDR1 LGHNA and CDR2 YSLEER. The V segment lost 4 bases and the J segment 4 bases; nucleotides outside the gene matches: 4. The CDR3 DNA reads TGCGCCAGCAGCCGGGCTAGCGGTTACAATGAGCAGTTCTTC. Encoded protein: CASSRASGYNEQFF.

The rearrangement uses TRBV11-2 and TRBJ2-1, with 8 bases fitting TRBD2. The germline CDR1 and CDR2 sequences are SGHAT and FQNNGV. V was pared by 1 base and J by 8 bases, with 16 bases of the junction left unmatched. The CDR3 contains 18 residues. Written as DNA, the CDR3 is TGTGCCAGCAGCTTAGGGCGGTTTCGGGAGGGCCTGGTCCATGAGCAGTTCTTC. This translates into CASSLGRFREGLVHEQFF.

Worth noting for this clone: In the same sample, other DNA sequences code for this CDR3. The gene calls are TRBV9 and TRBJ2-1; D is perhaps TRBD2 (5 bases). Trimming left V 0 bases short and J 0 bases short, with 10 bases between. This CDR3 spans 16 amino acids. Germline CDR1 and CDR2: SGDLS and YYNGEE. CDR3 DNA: TGTGCCAGCAGCGTAGAGGGCAGCGGCTCCTACAATGAGCAGTTCTTC. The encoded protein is CASSVEGSGSYNEQFF.

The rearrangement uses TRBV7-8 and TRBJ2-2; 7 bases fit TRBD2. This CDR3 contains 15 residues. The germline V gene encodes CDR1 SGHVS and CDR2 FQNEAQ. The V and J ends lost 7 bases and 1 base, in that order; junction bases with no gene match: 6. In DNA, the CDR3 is TGTGCCAGCAAAAGGGTAGCGGGGAACACCGGGGAGCTGTTTTTT. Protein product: CASKRVAGNTGELFF.

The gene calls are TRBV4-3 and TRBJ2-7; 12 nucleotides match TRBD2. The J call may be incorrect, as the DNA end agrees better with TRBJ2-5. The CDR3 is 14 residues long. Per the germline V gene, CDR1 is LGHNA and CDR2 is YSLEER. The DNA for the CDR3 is TGCGCCAGCAGCCTGCTAGCGGGAGGGGAGACCCAGTACTTC. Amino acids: CASSLLAGGETQYF.

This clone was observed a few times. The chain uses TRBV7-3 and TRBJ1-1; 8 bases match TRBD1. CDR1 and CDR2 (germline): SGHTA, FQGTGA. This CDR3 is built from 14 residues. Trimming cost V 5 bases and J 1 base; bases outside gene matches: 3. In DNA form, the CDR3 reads TGTGCCAGCAGCGTGACAGGGGAGAACACTGAAGCTTTCTTT. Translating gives CASSVTGENTEAFF. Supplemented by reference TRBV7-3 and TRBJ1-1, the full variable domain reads GAGVSQTPSNKVTEKGKYVELRCDPISGHTALYWYRQSLGQGPEFLIYFQGTGAADDSGLPNDRFFAVRPEGSVSTLKIQRTERGDSAVYLCASSVTGENTEAFFGQGTRLTVV.

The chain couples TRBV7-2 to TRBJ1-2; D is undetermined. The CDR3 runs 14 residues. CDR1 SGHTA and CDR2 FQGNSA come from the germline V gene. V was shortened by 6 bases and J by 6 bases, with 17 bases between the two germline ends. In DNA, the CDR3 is TGTGCCAGCAGTCTATACATCCCCGGGAATGGCTACACCTTC. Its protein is CASSLYIPGNGYTF. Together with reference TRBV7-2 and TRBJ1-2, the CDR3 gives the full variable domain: GAGVSQSPSNKVTEKGKDVELRCDPISGHTALYWYRQSLGQGLEFLIYFQGNSAPDKSGLPSDRFSAERTGGSVSTLTIQRTQQEDSAVYLCASSLYIPGNGYTFGSGTRLTVV.

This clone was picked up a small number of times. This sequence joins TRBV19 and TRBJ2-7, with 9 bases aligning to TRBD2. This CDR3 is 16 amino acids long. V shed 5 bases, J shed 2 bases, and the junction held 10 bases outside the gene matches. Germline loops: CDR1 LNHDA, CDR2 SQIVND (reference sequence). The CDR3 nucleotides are TGTGCCAGTAGTTCTAGCGGGACAGCCCTCCCCTACGAGCAGTACTTC. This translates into CASSSSGTALPYEQYF.

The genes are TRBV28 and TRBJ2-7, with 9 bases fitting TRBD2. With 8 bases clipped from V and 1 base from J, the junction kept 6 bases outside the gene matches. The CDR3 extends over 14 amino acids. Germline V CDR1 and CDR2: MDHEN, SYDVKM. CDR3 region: CASGTAGGSYEQYF. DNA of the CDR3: TGTGCCAGCGGGACAGCGGGAGGTTCCTACGAGCAGTACTTC. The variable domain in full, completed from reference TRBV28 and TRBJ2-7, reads DVKVTQSSRYLVKRTGEKVFLECVQDMDHENMFWYRQDPGLGLRLIYFSYDVKMKEKGDIPEGYSVSREKKERFSLILESASTNQTSMYLCASGTAGGSYEQYFGPGTRLTVT.

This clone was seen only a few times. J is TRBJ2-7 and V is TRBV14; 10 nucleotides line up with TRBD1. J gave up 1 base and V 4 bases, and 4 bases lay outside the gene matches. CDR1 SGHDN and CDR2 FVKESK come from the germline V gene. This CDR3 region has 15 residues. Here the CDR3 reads CASSRDRGHSYEQYF. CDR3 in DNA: TGTGCCAGCAGCCGGGACAGGGGACATTCCTACGAGCAGTACTTC.

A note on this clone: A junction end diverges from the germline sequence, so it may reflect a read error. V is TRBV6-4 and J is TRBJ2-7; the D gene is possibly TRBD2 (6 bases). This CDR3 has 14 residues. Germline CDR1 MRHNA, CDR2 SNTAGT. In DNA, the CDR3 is TGTGCCAGCAGTTACTCGGTCGGGGGTTACGAGCAGTACTTC. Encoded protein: CASSYSVGGYEQYF.

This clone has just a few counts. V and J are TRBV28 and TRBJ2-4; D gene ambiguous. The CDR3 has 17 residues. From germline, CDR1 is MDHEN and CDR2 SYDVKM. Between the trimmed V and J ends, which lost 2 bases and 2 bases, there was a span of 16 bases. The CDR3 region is CASSLLRLTVSKNIQYF. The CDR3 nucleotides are TGTGCCAGCAGTTTACTCAGGCTCACCGTCTCCAAAAACATTCAGTACTTC.

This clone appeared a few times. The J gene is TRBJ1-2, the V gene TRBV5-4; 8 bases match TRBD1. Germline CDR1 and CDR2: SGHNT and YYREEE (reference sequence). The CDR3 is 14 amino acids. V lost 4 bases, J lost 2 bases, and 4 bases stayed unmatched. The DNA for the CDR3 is TGTGCCAGCAGCCTCTGGGACAGGAACTATGGCTACACCTTC. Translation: CASSLWDRNYGYTF.

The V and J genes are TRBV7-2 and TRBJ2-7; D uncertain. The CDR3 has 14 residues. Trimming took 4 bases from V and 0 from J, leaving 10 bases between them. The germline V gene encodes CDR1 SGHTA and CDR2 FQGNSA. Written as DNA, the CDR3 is TGTGCCAGCAGCTCCGACCCTAGCTCCTACGAGCAGTACTTC. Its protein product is CASSSDPSSYEQYF.

CDR3 loop: CASHRVLLGTRSEQFF. In DNA, the CDR3 is TGTGCCAGCCACCGGGTCCTCCTTGGGACTCGGAGCGAGCAGTTCTTC. The chain uses TRBV18 and TRBJ2-1; a possible D gene is TRBD2 (6 bases). Germline V gene lookup returns CDR1 KGHSH and CDR2 LQKENI. The V and J ends lost 8 bases and 10 bases respectively, with 27 bases between them. The CDR3 has 16 residues. Full variable domain (rest looked up from reference TRBV18 and TRBJ2-1): NAGVMQNPRHLVRRRGQEARLRCSPMKGHSHVYWYRQLPEEGLKFMVYLQKENIIDESGMPKERFSAEFPKEGPSILRIQQVVRGDSAAYFCASHRVLLGTRSEQFFGPGTRLTVL.

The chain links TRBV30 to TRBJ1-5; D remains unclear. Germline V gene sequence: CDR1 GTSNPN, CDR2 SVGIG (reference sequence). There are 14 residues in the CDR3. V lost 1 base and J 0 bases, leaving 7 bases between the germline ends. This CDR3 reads CAWSGQASNQPQHF. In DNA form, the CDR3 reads TGTGCCTGGAGTGGTCAGGCTAGCAATCAGCCCCAGCATTTT.

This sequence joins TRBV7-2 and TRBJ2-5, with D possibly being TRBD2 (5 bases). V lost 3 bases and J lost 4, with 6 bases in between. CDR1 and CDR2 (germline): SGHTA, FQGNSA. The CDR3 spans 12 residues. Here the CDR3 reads CASSFRGETQYF. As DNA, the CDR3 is TGTGCCAGCAGCTTCCGGGGAGAGACCCAGTACTTC.

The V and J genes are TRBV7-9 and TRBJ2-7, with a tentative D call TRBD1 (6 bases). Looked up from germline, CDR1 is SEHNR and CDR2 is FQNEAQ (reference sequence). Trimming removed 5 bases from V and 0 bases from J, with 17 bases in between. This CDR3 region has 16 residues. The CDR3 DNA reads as TGTGCCAGCAGCCGCCTCCCTAGGGGGAGCTCCTACGAGCAGTACTTC. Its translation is CASSRLPRGSSYEQYF. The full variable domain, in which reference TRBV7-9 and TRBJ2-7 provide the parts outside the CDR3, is DTGVSQNPRHKITKRGQNVTFRCDPISEHNRLYWYRQTLGQGPEFLTYFQNEAQLEKSRLLSDRFSAERPKGSFSTLEIQRTEQGDSAMYLCASSRLPRGSSYEQYFGPGTRLTVT.

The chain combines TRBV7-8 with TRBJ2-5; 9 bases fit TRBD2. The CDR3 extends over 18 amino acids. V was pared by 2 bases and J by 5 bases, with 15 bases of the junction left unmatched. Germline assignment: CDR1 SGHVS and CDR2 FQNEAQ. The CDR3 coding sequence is TGTGCCAGCAGCTTACATGGTCATAGCGGGAGCACGGGGGAGACCCAGTACTTC. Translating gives CASSLHGHSGSTGETQYF. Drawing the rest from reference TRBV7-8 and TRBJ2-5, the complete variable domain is GAGVSQSPRYKVAKRGQDVALRCDPISGHVSLFWYQQALGQGPEFLTYFQNEAQLDKSGLPSDRFFAERPEGSVSTLKIQRTQQEDSAVYLCASSLHGHSGSTGETQYFGPGTRLLVL.